The present T cell receptor beta chain was sequenced within a study of T cells in Graves' hyperthyroidism and ophthalmopathy. Study-level findings and limits: Most clonotypes that expanded in the thyroid above 0.001 also showed up in blood.

In its sample, this clonotype was seen many times. The antigen remains undetermined. The investigators amplified TCR beta CDR3 regions from RNA transcripts. TCR CDR3 regions were first amplified by RT-PCR with HTBI primers. TCRdb ran MiXCR on the multiplex PCR reads and lists one entry per CDR3 protein. The table includes about 640,000 distinct CDR3 sequences, about 20% detected once. This clonotype originated in a man younger than 40 with Graves' ophthalmopathy. Sample: blood.

Here the CDR3 reads CASSQGGQGMGLSYEQYF. CDR3 DNA sequence: TGTGCCAGCAGTCAAGGGGGACAGGGGATGGGACTCTCCTACGAGCAGTACTTC. V and J are TRBV12-3 or TRBV12-4 and TRBJ2-7, with 10 bases aligning to TRBD1. The CDR3 has 18 residues. The J segment lost 0 bases and the V segment lost 5 bases, leaving 13 bases of the junction unmatched.